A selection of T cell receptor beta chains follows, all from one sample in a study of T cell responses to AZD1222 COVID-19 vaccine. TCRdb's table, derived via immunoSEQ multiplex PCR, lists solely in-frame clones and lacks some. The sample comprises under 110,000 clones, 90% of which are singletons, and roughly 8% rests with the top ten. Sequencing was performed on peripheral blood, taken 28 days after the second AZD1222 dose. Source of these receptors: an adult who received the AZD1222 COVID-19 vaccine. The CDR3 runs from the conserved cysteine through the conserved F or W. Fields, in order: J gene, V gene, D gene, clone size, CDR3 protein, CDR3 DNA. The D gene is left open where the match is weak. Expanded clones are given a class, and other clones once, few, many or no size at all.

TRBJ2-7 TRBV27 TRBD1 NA CASSLGTAVYEQYF TGTGCCAGCAGTTTAGGGACAGCCGTCTACGAGCAGTACTTC
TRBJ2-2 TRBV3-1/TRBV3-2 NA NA CASRASGSGELFF TGTGCCAGCAGGGCTTCGGGGTCCGGGGAGCTGTTTTTT
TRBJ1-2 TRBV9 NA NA CASSPHAAGAYGYTF TGTGCCAGCAGCCCCCATGCTGCAGGTGCCTATGGCTACACCTTC
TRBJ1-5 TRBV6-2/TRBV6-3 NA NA CASSSNRDLGNQPQHF TGTGCCAGCAGTTCCAACAGGGATTTGGGCAATCAGCCCCAGCATTTT
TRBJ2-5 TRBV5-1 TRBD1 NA CASSYGTGGRETQYF TGCGCCAGCAGCTACGGGACAGGGGGTAGGGAGACCCAGTACTTC
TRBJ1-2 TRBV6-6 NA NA CASSPGLNYGYTF TGTGCCAGCAGTCCCGGCCTAAACTATGGCTACACCTTC
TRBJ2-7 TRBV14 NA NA CASSQVRYEQYF TGTGCCAGCAGCCAAGTTAGGTACGAGCAGTACTTC
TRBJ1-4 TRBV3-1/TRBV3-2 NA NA CASSLGFVGGEKLFF TGTGCCAGCAGCCTCGGTTTTGTGGGAGGGGAAAAACTGTTTTTT
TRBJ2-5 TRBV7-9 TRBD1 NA CASSLNSAGGAETQYF TGTGCCAGCAGCTTAAACTCTGCAGGGGGCGCCGAGACCCAGTACTTC
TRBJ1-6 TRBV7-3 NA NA CASSLQGSNSPLHF TGTGCCAGCAGCTTACAGGGTTCCAATTCACCCCTCCACTTT
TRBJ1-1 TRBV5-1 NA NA CASSLDNRNTEAFF TGCGCCAGCAGCTTGGACAACAGGAACACTGAAGCTTTCTTT
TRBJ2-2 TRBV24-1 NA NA CATSDGGTSTGELFF TGTGCCACCAGTGATGGCGGGACATCCACCGGGGAGCTGTTTTTT
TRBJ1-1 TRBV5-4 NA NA CASSASMGMNTEAFF TGTGCCAGCAGCGCGTCGATGGGCATGAACACTGAAGCTTTCTTT
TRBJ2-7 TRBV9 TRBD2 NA CASSALAGDSYEQYF TGTGCCAGCAGCGCACTAGCGGGGGATTCTTACGAGCAGTACTTC
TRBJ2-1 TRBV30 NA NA CAWSPPSYNEQFF TGTGCCTGGAGTCCTCCCAGCTACAATGAGCAGTTCTTC
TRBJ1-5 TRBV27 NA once CASGRFNQPQHF TGTGCCAGCGGGAGGTTCAATCAGCCCCAGCATTTT
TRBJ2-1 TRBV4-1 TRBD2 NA CASSQTPASGGNEQFF TGCGCCAGCAGCCAGACTCCGGCTAGCGGCGGGAATGAGCAGTTCTTC
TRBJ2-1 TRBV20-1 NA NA CSAVTDREQFF TGCAGTGCTGTGACAGACCGCGAGCAGTTCTTC
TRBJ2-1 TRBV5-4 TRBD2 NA CASRPSGGFFEQFF TGTGCCAGCCGCCCTAGCGGGGGCTTCTTCGAGCAGTTCTTC
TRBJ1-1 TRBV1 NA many CLWQGTGTEAFF TGCCTATGGCAGGGGACGGGCACTGAAGCTTTCTTT
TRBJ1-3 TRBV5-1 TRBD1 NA CASTTEPGTGGNTIYF TGCGCCAGCACCACCGAACCCGGGACAGGTGGAAACACCATATATTTT
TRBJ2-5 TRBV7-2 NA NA CASSSPPGETQYF TGTGCCAGCAGCTCCCCTCCGGGGGAGACCCAGTACTTC
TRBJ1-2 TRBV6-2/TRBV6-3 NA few CASSYSWGFSGYTF TGTGCCAGCAGTTACTCGTGGGGATTCTCTGGCTACACCTTC
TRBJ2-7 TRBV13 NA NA CASSLVGGLLDYEQYF TGTGCCAGCAGCTTAGTTGGGGGCCTATTGGACTACGAGCAGTACTTC
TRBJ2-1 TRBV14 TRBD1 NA CASRAGTGVGNEQFF TGTGCCAGCCGCGCCGGGACAGGGGTAGGCAATGAGCAGTTCTTC
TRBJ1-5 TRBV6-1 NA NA CASSDVAGSFNQPQHF TGTGCCAGCAGTGATGTGGCAGGGTCCTTCAATCAGCCCCAGCATTTT
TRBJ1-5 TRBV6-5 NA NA CASSLGSMGYQPQHF TGTGCCAGCAGTCTCGGGTCGATGGGGTATCAGCCCCAGCATTTT
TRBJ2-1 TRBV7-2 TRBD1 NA CASSTQGARDNEQFF TGTGCCAGCAGCACACAGGGGGCGCGCGACAATGAGCAGTTCTTC
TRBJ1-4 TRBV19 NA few CASSYREFNEKLFF TGTGCCAGTAGCTACAGGGAGTTTAATGAAAAACTGTTTTTT
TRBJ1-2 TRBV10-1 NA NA CASSDRQGSGEGYTF TGCGCCAGCAGTGATCGGCAGGGGTCCGGGGAGGGCTACACCTTC
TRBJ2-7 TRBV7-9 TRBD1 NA CASSPQKGAYEQYF TGTGCCAGCAGCCCCCAGAAGGGGGCTTACGAGCAGTACTTC
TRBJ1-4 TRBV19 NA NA CASSIQGSNEKLFF TGTGCCAGTAGTATCCAAGGGAGTAATGAAAAACTGTTTTTT
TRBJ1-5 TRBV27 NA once CASSFWGSNQPQHF TGTGCCAGCAGTTTCTGGGGGAGCAATCAGCCCCAGCATTTT
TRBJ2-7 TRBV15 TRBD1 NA CATSGGQGRAYEQYF TGTGCCACCAGCGGTGGACAGGGGCGCGCCTACGAGCAGTACTTC
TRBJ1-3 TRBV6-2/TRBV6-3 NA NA CASSRTVSGNTIYF TGTGCCAGCAGTCGGACAGTCTCTGGAAACACCATATATTTT
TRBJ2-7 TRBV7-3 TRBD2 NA CASSPQNVAGHEQYF TGTGCCAGCAGCCCCCAAAACGTAGCGGGGCACGAGCAGTACTTC
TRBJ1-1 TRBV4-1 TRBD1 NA CASSQVQTGAEAFF TGCGCCAGCAGCCAAGTCCAGACAGGGGCTGAGGCTTTCTTT
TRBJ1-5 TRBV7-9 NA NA CASSPALGGQPQHF TGTGCCAGCAGCCCAGCCTTGGGTGGTCAGCCCCAGCATTTT
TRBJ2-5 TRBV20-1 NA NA CSASEETQYF TGCAGTGCTAGTGAAGAGACCCAGTACTTC
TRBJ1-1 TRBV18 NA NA CASSSVRALTEAFF TGTGCCAGCTCCTCCGTACGGGCCCTCACTGAAGCTTTCTTT
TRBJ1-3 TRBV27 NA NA CASSSGTTVSGNTIYF TGTGCCAGCAGTTCCGGGACGACCGTCTCTGGAAACACCATATATTTT
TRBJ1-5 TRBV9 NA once CASSVGAGNQPQHF TGTGCCAGCAGCGTAGGGGCGGGCAATCAGCCCCAGCATTTT